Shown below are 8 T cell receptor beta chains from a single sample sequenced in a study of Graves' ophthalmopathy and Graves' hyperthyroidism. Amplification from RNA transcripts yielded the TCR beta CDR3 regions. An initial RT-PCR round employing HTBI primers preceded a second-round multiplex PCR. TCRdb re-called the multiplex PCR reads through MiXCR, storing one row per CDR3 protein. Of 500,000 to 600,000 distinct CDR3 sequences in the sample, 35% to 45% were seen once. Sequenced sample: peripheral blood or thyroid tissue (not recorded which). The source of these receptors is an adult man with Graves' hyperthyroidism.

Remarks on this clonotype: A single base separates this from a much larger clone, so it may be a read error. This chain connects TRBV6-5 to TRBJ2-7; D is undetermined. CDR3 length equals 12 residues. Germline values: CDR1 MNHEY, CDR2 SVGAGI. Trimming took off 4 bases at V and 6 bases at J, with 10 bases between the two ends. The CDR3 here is CASSCPASEQYF. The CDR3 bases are TGTGCCAGCAGTTGCCCTGCATCCGAGCAGTACTTC.

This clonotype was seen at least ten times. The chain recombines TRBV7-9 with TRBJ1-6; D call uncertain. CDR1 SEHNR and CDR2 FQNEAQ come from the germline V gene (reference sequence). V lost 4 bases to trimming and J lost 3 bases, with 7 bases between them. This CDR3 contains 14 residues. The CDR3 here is CASSSPGYNSPLHF. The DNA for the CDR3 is TGTGCCAGCAGCTCCCCCGGCTATAATTCACCCCTCCACTTT.

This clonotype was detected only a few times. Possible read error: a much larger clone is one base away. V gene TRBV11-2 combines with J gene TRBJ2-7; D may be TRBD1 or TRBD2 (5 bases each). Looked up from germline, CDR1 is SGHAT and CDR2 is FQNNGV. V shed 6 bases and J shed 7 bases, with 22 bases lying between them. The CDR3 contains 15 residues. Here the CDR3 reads CASRKLGVSYNEQYF. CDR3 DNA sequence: TGTGCCAGCAGGAAACTAGGGGTATCCTACAATGAGCAGTACTTC. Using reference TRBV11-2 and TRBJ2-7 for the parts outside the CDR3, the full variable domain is EAGVAQSPRYKIIEKRQSVAFWCNPISGHATLYWYQQILGQGPKLLIQFQNNGVVDDSQLPKDRFSAERLKGVDSTLKIQPAKLEDSAVYLCASRKLGVSYNEQYFGPGTRLTVT.

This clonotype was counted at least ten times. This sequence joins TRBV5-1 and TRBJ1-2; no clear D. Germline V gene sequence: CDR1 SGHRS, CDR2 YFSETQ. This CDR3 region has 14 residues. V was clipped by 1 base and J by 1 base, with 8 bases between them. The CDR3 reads CASSLTEINYGYTF. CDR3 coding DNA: TGCGCCAGCAGCTTGACAGAGATTAACTATGGCTACACCTTC.

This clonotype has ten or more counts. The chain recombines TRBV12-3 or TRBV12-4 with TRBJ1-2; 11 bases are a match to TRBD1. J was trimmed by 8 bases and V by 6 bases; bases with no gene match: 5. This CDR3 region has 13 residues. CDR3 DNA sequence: TGTGCCAGCAGCCAGGGACAGGGGGACGGCTACACCTTC. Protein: CASSQGQGDGYTF.

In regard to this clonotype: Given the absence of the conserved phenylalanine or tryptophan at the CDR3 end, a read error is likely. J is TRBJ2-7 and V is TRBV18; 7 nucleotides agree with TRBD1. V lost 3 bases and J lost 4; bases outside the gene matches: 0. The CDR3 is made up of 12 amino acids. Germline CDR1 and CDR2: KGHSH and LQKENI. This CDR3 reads CASSPTGYEQYL. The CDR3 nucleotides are TGTGCCAGCTCACCGACAGGGTACGAGCAGTACCTC.

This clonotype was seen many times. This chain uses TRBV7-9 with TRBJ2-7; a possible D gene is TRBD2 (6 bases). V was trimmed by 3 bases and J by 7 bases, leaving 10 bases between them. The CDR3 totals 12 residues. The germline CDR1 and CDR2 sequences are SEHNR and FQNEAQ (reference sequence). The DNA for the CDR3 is TGTGCCAGCAGCTTTGAGGGAGGTGAGCAGTACTTC. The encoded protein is CASSFEGGEQYF.

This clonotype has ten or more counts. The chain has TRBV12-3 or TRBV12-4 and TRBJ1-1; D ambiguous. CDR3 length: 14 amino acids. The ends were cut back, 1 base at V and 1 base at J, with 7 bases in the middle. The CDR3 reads CASSLGRPNTEAFF. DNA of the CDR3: TGTGCCAGCAGTTTAGGTCGTCCGAACACTGAAGCTTTCTTT.